This TCR beta chain was sequenced during a study of blood T cell repertoires in COVID-19. Method: immunoSEQ multiplex PCR; TCRdb's copy keeps in-frame clones and lacks some. This table holds 140,000 or so clones, roughly nine tenths found once. CDR1 is SGDLS and CDR2 is YYNGEE in the germline V gene. The CDR3 spans 14 residues. V gave up 3 bases and J gave up 2 bases; unmatched junction bases: 4. The sequence derives from a human donor in a cohort sampled during active COVID-19. The chain joins TRBV9 to TRBJ1-2, with 7 bases that match TRBD1. The sample comprised peripheral blood. CDR3 amino acids: CASSETGRNYGYTF. Here the CDR3 DNA reads TGTGCCAGCAGCGAGACAGGGCGCAACTATGGCTACACCTTC.